The rows below give T cell receptor beta chains drawn from one sample of a study of T-cell reconstitution after alpha-beta-depleted transplantation in children. In TCRdb, the PCR reads were re-called with MiXCR into one record per CDR3 protein. The sample records under 450,000 distinct CDR3 sequences, 15% to 20% being singletons. Sequences were derived from PBMCs, mostly from graft donor cells, sampled 360 days after TCRalphabeta/CD19-depleted stem cell transplant. The receptors stem from a boy under three years old who had a stem cell transplant for Wiskott-Aldrich syndrome, so the T cells may come from the graft donor. Each CDR3 is given with its conserved first and last residue. The order of the fields is J gene, clone size, V gene, D gene, CDR3 length, CDR3 DNA, CDR3 protein. D genes are given only for firm matches. Clone size, where shown, is once, few, many, or a class for clones that have expanded.

j_gene: TRBJ2-7; abundance: few; v_gene: TRBV11-3; d_gene: NA; len: 14; CDR3nt: TGTGCCAGCAGCTTTCTCGGGGATCTTTACGAGCAGTACTTC; CDR3aa: CASSFLGDLYEQYF
j_gene: TRBJ2-5; abundance: few; v_gene: TRBV12-3/TRBV12-4; d_gene: TRBD2; len: 18; CDR3nt: TGTGCCAGCAGCCCAACTAGCGGGAGGGCCCGCGGCCAAGAGACCCAGTACTTC; CDR3aa: CASSPTSGRARGQETQYF
j_gene: TRBJ2-1; abundance: many; v_gene: TRBV24-1; d_gene: TRBD2; len: 18; CDR3nt: TGTGCCACCAGTGAACCCACTAGCGGGGTGAGCTCCTACAATGAGCAGTTCTTC; CDR3aa: CATSEPTSGVSSYNEQFF
j_gene: TRBJ2-1; abundance: NA; v_gene: TRBV12-3/TRBV12-4; d_gene: TRBD2; len: 16; CDR3nt: TGTGCCAGCAGTTTAGGGCGGGGGAGATCCTACAATGAGCAGTTCTTC; CDR3aa: CASSLGRGRSYNEQFF
j_gene: TRBJ2-2; abundance: few; v_gene: TRBV7-9; d_gene: NA; len: 14; CDR3nt: TGTGCCAGCAGCTTGTACAGGGAAACCGGGGAGCTGTTTTTT; CDR3aa: CASSLYRETGELFF
j_gene: TRBJ2-7; abundance: NA; v_gene: TRBV29-1; d_gene: TRBD2; len: 16; CDR3nt: TGCAGCGTGGGACTAGCGGGGTCGGCCCTCTCCTACGAGCAGTACTTC; CDR3aa: CSVGLAGSALSYEQYF
j_gene: TRBJ1-2; abundance: few; v_gene: TRBV28; d_gene: TRBD1; len: 18; CDR3nt: TGTGCCAGCAGTGTGGACAGGGGCTTCGGGGGGACTAACTATGGCTACACCTTC; CDR3aa: CASSVDRGFGGTNYGYTF
j_gene: TRBJ1-2; abundance: few; v_gene: TRBV30; d_gene: NA; len: 13; CDR3nt: TGTGCCTGGAGTGAGGGCAGATCCTATGGCTACACCTTC; CDR3aa: CAWSEGRSYGYTF
j_gene: TRBJ1-1; abundance: few; v_gene: TRBV7-9; d_gene: NA; len: 10; CDR3nt: TGTGCCAGTTCTCCTGGGGAAGCTTTCTTT; CDR3aa: CASSPGEAFF
j_gene: TRBJ2-7; abundance: NA; v_gene: TRBV11-2; d_gene: NA; len: 14; CDR3nt: TGTGCCAGCAGCTTAGTGTTAGATTCCTACGAGCAGTACTTC; CDR3aa: CASSLVLDSYEQYF
j_gene: TRBJ2-3; abundance: few; v_gene: TRBV20-1; d_gene: TRBD2; len: 14; CDR3nt: TGCAGCGCGCGGAGCGGGGTTAGCACAGATACGCAGTATTTT; CDR3aa: CSARSGVSTDTQYF
j_gene: TRBJ1-1; abundance: few; v_gene: TRBV9; d_gene: TRBD1; len: 10; CDR3nt: TGTGCCAGCAGCGTTAACAGGGGCCACTTT; CDR3aa: CASSVNRGHF
j_gene: TRBJ2-7; abundance: few; v_gene: TRBV5-1; d_gene: NA; len: 16; CDR3nt: TGCGCCAGCAGCTGGCCAACCGGGACGGCAACCTACGAGCAGTACTTC; CDR3aa: CASSWPTGTATYEQYF
j_gene: TRBJ2-1; abundance: NA; v_gene: TRBV12-3/TRBV12-4; d_gene: NA; len: 16; CDR3nt: TGTGCCAGCAGTTTAAGTGGGGGGCTTTTCTACAATGAGCAGTTCTTC; CDR3aa: CASSLSGGLFYNEQFF
j_gene: TRBJ2-7; abundance: few; v_gene: TRBV15; d_gene: NA; len: 14; CDR3nt: TGTGCCACCAGCAGAACACTCCAAACCTACGAGCAGTACTTC; CDR3aa: CATSRTLQTYEQYF
j_gene: TRBJ1-1; abundance: NA; v_gene: TRBV10-2; d_gene: TRBD1; len: 13; CDR3nt: TGCGCCAGCCGGGACAGGGTTTTGTCTGAAGCTTTCTTT; CDR3aa: CASRDRVLSEAFF
j_gene: TRBJ2-3; abundance: few; v_gene: TRBV7-9; d_gene: TRBD1; len: 15; CDR3nt: TGTGCCAGCAGCTCGGACAGGGAAGGCACAGATACGCAGTATTTT; CDR3aa: CASSSDREGTDTQYF
j_gene: TRBJ1-5; abundance: NA; v_gene: TRBV12-3/TRBV12-4; d_gene: NA; len: 14; CDR3nt: TGTGCCAGCAGCCACCGCCACCAGAATCAGCCCCAGCATTTT; CDR3aa: CASSHRHQNQPQHF
j_gene: TRBJ2-3; abundance: NA; v_gene: TRBV24-1; d_gene: TRBD2; len: 17; CDR3nt: TGTGCCACCCAAGGGACTAGCGGAGGATGGAGCACAGATACGCAGTATTTT; CDR3aa: CATQGTSGGWSTDTQYF
j_gene: TRBJ2-4; abundance: few; v_gene: TRBV7-9; d_gene: NA; len: 15; CDR3nt: TGTGCCAGCAGCTTAGATCCCGGGGAAAGAAACATTCAGTACTTC; CDR3aa: CASSLDPGERNIQYF
j_gene: TRBJ1-5; abundance: few; v_gene: TRBV12-3/TRBV12-4; d_gene: NA; len: 15; CDR3nt: TGTGCCAGCAGCCCCGGACCTCTAAGGAATCAGCCCCAGCATTTT; CDR3aa: CASSPGPLRNQPQHF
j_gene: TRBJ1-1; abundance: few; v_gene: TRBV6-5; d_gene: NA; len: 15; CDR3nt: TGTGCCAGCAGTTACCCGAGGACGAGGAACACTGAAGCTTTCTTT; CDR3aa: CASSYPRTRNTEAFF
j_gene: TRBJ1-1; abundance: NA; v_gene: TRBV4-1; d_gene: NA; len: 15; CDR3nt: TGCGCCAGCAGCCAAGACCCGACAGAGAACACTGAAGCTTTCTTT; CDR3aa: CASSQDPTENTEAFF
j_gene: TRBJ1-1; abundance: few; v_gene: TRBV12-3/TRBV12-4; d_gene: TRBD1; len: 14; CDR3nt: TGTGCCAGCAGCAGTAGACAGGGGCGGGCTGAAGCTTTCTTT; CDR3aa: CASSSRQGRAEAFF
j_gene: TRBJ1-1; abundance: NA; v_gene: TRBV11-2; d_gene: NA; len: 14; CDR3nt: TGTGCCAGCAGCTTTTCGGGGGAGCGCACTGAAGCTTTCTTT; CDR3aa: CASSFSGERTEAFF
j_gene: TRBJ2-4; abundance: many; v_gene: TRBV12-3/TRBV12-4; d_gene: NA; len: 16; CDR3nt: TGTGCCAGCAGTTACCACAGGGTGGTGGCCAAAAACATTCAGTACTTC; CDR3aa: CASSYHRVVAKNIQYF
j_gene: TRBJ2-7; abundance: few; v_gene: TRBV14; d_gene: TRBD2; len: 15; CDR3nt: TGTGCCAGCAGCCTCCGACTAGCGGGGGGGCGCGAGCAGTACTTC; CDR3aa: CASSLRLAGGREQYF
j_gene: TRBJ2-7; abundance: NA; v_gene: TRBV6-5; d_gene: NA; len: 16; CDR3nt: TGTGCCAGCAGTTACCCCCTGGGAGGGGGCACCTACGAGCAGTACTTC; CDR3aa: CASSYPLGGGTYEQYF
j_gene: TRBJ2-1; abundance: NA; v_gene: TRBV20-1; d_gene: TRBD2; len: 14; CDR3nt: TGCAGTGCTAGGGGACTAGCGGGACGCGATGAGCAGTTCTTC; CDR3aa: CSARGLAGRDEQFF
j_gene: TRBJ2-5; abundance: NA; v_gene: TRBV6-1; d_gene: TRBD2; len: 14; CDR3nt: TGTGCCAGCAGTAGCCGGACTAGCCCAGAGACCCAGTACTTC; CDR3aa: CASSSRTSPETQYF
j_gene: TRBJ2-1; abundance: few; v_gene: TRBV2; d_gene: NA; len: 14; CDR3nt: TGTGCCAGCAGCGGTGGACCCGAAATTAATGAGCAGTTCTTC; CDR3aa: CASSGGPEINEQFF
j_gene: TRBJ1-2; abundance: few; v_gene: TRBV9; d_gene: TRBD1; len: 14; CDR3nt: TGTGCCAGCACTCAGGGGGCTTCTAACTATGGCTACACCTTC; CDR3aa: CASTQGASNYGYTF
j_gene: TRBJ2-1; abundance: NA; v_gene: TRBV6-5; d_gene: NA; len: 18; CDR3nt: TGTGCCAGCAGTTACTCGGGCGGATTCCTTAGCTCCTACAATGAGCAGTTCTTC; CDR3aa: CASSYSGGFLSSYNEQFF
j_gene: TRBJ2-2; abundance: NA; v_gene: TRBV5-1; d_gene: NA; len: 13; CDR3nt: TGCGCCAGCAGCTTCCTCAGGAACGGGGAGCTGTTTTTT; CDR3aa: CASSFLRNGELFF
j_gene: TRBJ2-5; abundance: few; v_gene: TRBV20-1; d_gene: NA; len: 13; CDR3nt: TGCAGTGCTAGGTCTAGCGTTGAAGAGACCCAGTACTTC; CDR3aa: CSARSSVEETQYF
j_gene: TRBJ2-7; abundance: many; v_gene: TRBV15; d_gene: NA; len: 13; CDR3nt: TGTGCCACCAGCAGACGAGACAGTTATGAGCAGTACTTC; CDR3aa: CATSRRDSYEQYF
j_gene: TRBJ2-2; abundance: few; v_gene: TRBV20-1; d_gene: NA; len: 16; CDR3nt: TGCAGTGCTAGCGGTGGTGGCGGGGTGAACACCGGGGAGCTGTTTTTT; CDR3aa: CSASGGGGVNTGELFF
j_gene: TRBJ2-2; abundance: NA; v_gene: TRBV3-1; d_gene: NA; len: 13; CDR3nt: TGTGCCAGCAGCCACTCAAAGGCCGGGGAGCTGTTTTTT; CDR3aa: CASSHSKAGELFF
j_gene: TRBJ2-3; abundance: once; v_gene: TRBV19; d_gene: TRBD2; len: 14; CDR3nt: TGTGCCAGCCGACTAGCGGAGCCCACAGATACGCAGTATTTT; CDR3aa: CASRLAEPTDTQYF
j_gene: TRBJ2-1; abundance: few; v_gene: TRBV28; d_gene: TRBD1; len: 19; CDR3nt: TGTGCCAGCAGTTTATACCCTTTTTCTGGGACAGGGATCTACAATGAGCAGTTCTTC; CDR3aa: CASSLYPFSGTGIYNEQFF
j_gene: TRBJ2-7; abundance: NA; v_gene: TRBV20-1; d_gene: TRBD1; len: 14; CDR3nt: TGCAGTGCCACACGGGACAGTCTATTCTACGAGCAGTACTTC; CDR3aa: CSATRDSLFYEQYF
j_gene: TRBJ1-6; abundance: NA; v_gene: TRBV24-1; d_gene: NA; len: 13; CDR3nt: TGTGCCAGCTCATTAGCGGCGGAACCACCCCTCCACTTT; CDR3aa: CASSLAAEPPLHF
j_gene: TRBJ2-3; abundance: NA; v_gene: TRBV9; d_gene: NA; len: 14; CDR3nt: TGTGCCAGCAGCGTATCAGCGGAGGGCCGTACGCAGTATTTT; CDR3aa: CASSVSAEGRTQYF
j_gene: TRBJ2-7; abundance: NA; v_gene: TRBV6-2/TRBV6-3; d_gene: NA; len: 18; CDR3nt: TGTGCCAGCAGTTACTCCGCTAACCTCGGCGACCTACTGCGGGAGCAGTACTTC; CDR3aa: CASSYSANLGDLLREQYF
j_gene: TRBJ2-2; abundance: NA; v_gene: TRBV5-1; d_gene: TRBD1; len: 14; CDR3nt: TGCGCCAGCAGCTCGGGACAGGGAACCGGGGAGCTGTTTTTT; CDR3aa: CASSSGQGTGELFF
j_gene: TRBJ2-6; abundance: many; v_gene: TRBV4-1; d_gene: NA; len: 17; CDR3nt: TGCGCCAGCAGCCAAGATCAGGGATACTCTGGGGCCAACGTCCTGACTTTC; CDR3aa: CASSQDQGYSGANVLTF
j_gene: TRBJ2-2; abundance: NA; v_gene: TRBV13; d_gene: TRBD1; len: 14; CDR3nt: TGTGCCAGCAGCTCAGGGGGTCTCGGCGGGGAGCTGTTTTTT; CDR3aa: CASSSGGLGGELFF
j_gene: TRBJ2-1; abundance: NA; v_gene: TRBV24-1; d_gene: NA; len: 15; CDR3nt: TGTGCCACCAGTGATAGGGGGACTCTCTACAATGAGCAGTTCTTC; CDR3aa: CATSDRGTLYNEQFF
j_gene: TRBJ2-7; abundance: NA; v_gene: TRBV7-9; d_gene: TRBD1; len: 14; CDR3nt: TGTGCCAGCAGCGAGGGACAGGGGACCAACGAGCAGTACTTC; CDR3aa: CASSEGQGTNEQYF
j_gene: TRBJ2-7; abundance: many; v_gene: TRBV4-3; d_gene: NA; len: 12; CDR3nt: TGCGCCAGCAGCCCTGGCCCGGGAGAGCAGTACTTC; CDR3aa: CASSPGPGEQYF
j_gene: TRBJ2-2; abundance: once; v_gene: TRBV5-1; d_gene: NA; len: 15; CDR3nt: TGCGCCAGCAGCATTGCCGGGACAACCACCGGGGAGCTGTTTTTT; CDR3aa: CASSIAGTTTGELFF
j_gene: TRBJ2-5; abundance: few; v_gene: TRBV10-3; d_gene: NA; len: 14; CDR3nt: TGTGCCATCAGTGATCAAGGGAGGAAAGAGACCCAGTACTTC; CDR3aa: CAISDQGRKETQYF
j_gene: TRBJ2-7; abundance: few; v_gene: TRBV18; d_gene: NA; len: 14; CDR3nt: TGTGCCAGCTCACCGTGGACAAGGCCTTACGAGCAGTACTTC; CDR3aa: CASSPWTRPYEQYF
j_gene: TRBJ2-5; abundance: many; v_gene: TRBV15; d_gene: TRBD2; len: 15; CDR3nt: TGTGCCACCAGCAGAGATAGAACTAGCGGCGCGACCCAGTACTTC; CDR3aa: CATSRDRTSGATQYF